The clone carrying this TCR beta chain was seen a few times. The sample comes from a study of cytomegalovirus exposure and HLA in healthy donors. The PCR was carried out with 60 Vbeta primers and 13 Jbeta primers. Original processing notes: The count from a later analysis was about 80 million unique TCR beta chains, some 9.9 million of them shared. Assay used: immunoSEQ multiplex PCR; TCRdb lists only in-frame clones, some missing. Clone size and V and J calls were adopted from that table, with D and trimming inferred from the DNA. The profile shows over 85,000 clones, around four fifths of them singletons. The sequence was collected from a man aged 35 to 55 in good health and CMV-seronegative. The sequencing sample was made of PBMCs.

The DNA for the CDR3 is TGTGCCAGCACCAGCCCACAGGGGGCAAACTATGGCTACACCTTC. Protein sequence: CASTSPQGANYGYTF. The chain couples TRBV28 to TRBJ1-2, with 9 nucleotides matching TRBD1. CDR1 and CDR2 from the germline V gene are MDHEN and SYDVKM. Trimming removed 7 bases from V and 2 bases from J; junction bases left unmatched: 8. The CDR3 runs 15 residues.